Shown below are 21 T cell receptor beta chains from a single sample sequenced in a study of CD8+CD57+ T cells in acquired aplastic anemia. Individuals selected for sequencing had exhibited CD8+CD57+ cell expansion on flow cytometry. Researchers used genomic DNA as the template to profile TCR beta VDJ and CDR3. TCRdb re-called the reads through MiXCR, storing one row per CDR3 protein. The sample records 180,000 or so distinct CDR3 sequences, over 40% being singletons. Sample: sorted CD4+, CD8+, or CD8+CD57+ T cells (not recorded which) from PBMCs. Receptors were obtained from a human donor with aplastic anemia.

This clonotype was counted once. This rearrangement joins TRBV2 to TRBJ1-2; D call uncertain. In germline, CDR1 is SNHLY, CDR2 FYNNEI. The CDR3 spans 14 residues. Trimming took off 7 bases at V and 0 bases at J, with 12 bases between the two ends. CDR3 amino acids: CASNLGGPNYGYTF. The CDR3 region has the DNA TGTGCCAGCAATCTGGGCGGTCCTAACTATGGCTACACCTTC.

The chain recombines TRBV15 with TRBJ1-6; D not certain. Deletions cut 3 bases from V and 3 bases from J, with 12 bases between. From germline, CDR1 is LNHNV and CDR2 YYDKDF (reference sequence). The CDR3 has 16 residues. CDR3 loop: CATSRSRGSYNSPLHF. In DNA, the CDR3 is TGTGCCACCAGCAGGAGCCGCGGGAGCTATAATTCACCCCTCCACTTT.

V is TRBV24-1 and J is TRBJ1-5, with 7 bases aligning to TRBD1. V was pared by 4 bases and J by 3 bases, with 5 bases of the junction left unmatched. CDR3 size: 15 residues. Looked up from germline, CDR1 is KGHDR and CDR2 is SFDVKD. The DNA for the CDR3 is TGTGCCACCAGTGAGGCCGGGACAGTCAATCAGCCCCAGCATTTT. Translated, it gives CATSEAGTVNQPQHF.

The V call is TRBV7-2, the J call TRBJ2-1; D remains unclear. V lost 6 bases and J 7 bases, leaving 7 bases between the germline ends. CDR1 is SGHTA and CDR2 is FQGNSA in the germline V gene. The CDR3 sequence is 11 residues long. The CDR3 spells CASSRRNEQFF. The CDR3, as DNA: TGTGCCAGCAGTCGCCGAAATGAGCAGTTCTTC.

With regard to this clonotype: One base away lies a much larger clone, so this may be a sequencing read error. This likely comes from a read error, as the CDR3 has no conserved phenylalanine or tryptophan at its end. The chain combines TRBV2 with TRBJ1-1, with 8 bases lining up with TRBD1. Germline V gene sequence: CDR1 SNHLY, CDR2 FYNNEI. Trimming cost V 6 bases and J 6 bases; bases outside gene matches: 6. The CDR3 runs to 13 residues. The CDR3: CASSWTGKAEAFS. The DNA of the CDR3 is TGTGCCAGCAGCTGGACAGGGAAGGCTGAAGCTTTCTCT.

Many counts were recorded for this clonotype. V and J are TRBV7-3 and TRBJ2-3; TRBD1 matches 7 bases. Trimming at V came to 5 bases and at J to 10 bases, leaving 12 bases not matched to a gene. The length of the CDR3 is 14 residues. Germline V gives CDR1 SGHTA, CDR2 FQGTGA. CDR3 nucleotide sequence: TGTGCCAGCAGCCGCGACAGGGTCGATCAAGCGCAGTATTTT. Encoded protein: CASSRDRVDQAQYF.

The chain recombines TRBV5-1 with TRBJ2-5; a weak D match, TRBD2 (5 bases). The length of the CDR3 is 13 residues. Trimming stripped 6 bases from V and 2 bases from J, with 11 bases between. Germline loops: CDR1 SGHRS, CDR2 YFSETQ. CDR3 amino acids: CASKSERQETQYF. CDR3 nucleotides: TGCGCCAGCAAGTCGGAGCGGCAAGAGACCCAGTACTTC.

For this clonotype: The junction departs from germline at one end; a sequencing error may be responsible. J is TRBJ1-5 and V is TRBV24-1; 7 bases are a match to TRBD1. CDR1 is KGHDR, CDR2 SFDVKD, per germline. The CDR3 is 14 amino acids. This chain's CDR3 is CATRDRDSNQPQHF. The CDR3 DNA is TGTGCCACCCGTGACAGGGATAGCAATCAGCCCCAGCATTTT.

Comments on this clonotype: This may come from a read error, since a much larger clone is one base off. CDR3 in DNA: TGTGCCAGCAGTCCTACAGGGGGCGCGCACACCGGGGAGCTGTTTTTT. Encoded protein: CASSPTGGAHTGELFF. The chain couples TRBV12-3 or TRBV12-4 to TRBJ2-2; 9 bases map to TRBD1. V gave up 5 bases and J gave up 3 bases; unmatched junction bases: 7. The CDR3 runs 16 residues.

The CDR3 sequence: CASSFRQGYEQFF. Written as DNA, the CDR3 is TGTGCCAGCAGCTTCCGACAGGGCTATGAGCAGTTCTTC. V and J are TRBV7-3 and TRBJ2-1; 7 bases are a match to TRBD1. Germline-derived CDR1 and CDR2 are SGHTA and FQGTGA. Trimming removed 3 bases from V and 8 bases from J; junction bases left unmatched: 4. This CDR3 region has 13 residues.

The chain links TRBV2 to TRBJ1-2; weak D call: TRBD1 (5 bases). Germline CDR1 is SNHLY and CDR2 is FYNNEI. The CDR3 totals 13 residues. V lost 3 bases to trimming and J lost 3 bases, with 8 bases between them. Here the CDR3 reads CASSEGPYYGYTF. The CDR3, as DNA: TGTGCCAGCAGTGAGGGACCCTACTATGGCTACACCTTC.

In this sample, this clonotype turned up many times. The gene calls are TRBV5-1 and TRBJ2-5, with D unclear. Germline V lookup: CDR1 SGHRS, CDR2 YFSETQ. The CDR3 covers 14 residues. With 4 bases removed from V and 3 bases from J, the gap between germline ends came to 13 bases. For the CDR3, the DNA is TGCGCCAGCAGCCCACGCGGAAGTAAAGAGACCCAGTACTTC. Protein sequence: CASSPRGSKETQYF.

This clonotype was counted many times. This chain links TRBV7-6 with TRBJ1-1; 7 bases match TRBD1. CDR3 length: 13 amino acids. V lost 5 bases, J lost 10 bases, and 10 bases stayed unmatched. The germline CDR1 and CDR2 sequences are SGHVS and FNYEAQ. In DNA, the CDR3 is TGTGCCAGCAGCCCCACTATCAGGACAGGAGCTTTCTTT. Translating it yields CASSPTIRTGAFF.

The gene calls are TRBV7-6 and TRBJ2-2; D is undetermined. Germline V gene data show CDR1 as SGHVS and CDR2 as FNYEAQ. V was pared by 0 bases and J by 6 bases, with 8 bases between. The CDR3 runs to 14 residues. This CDR3 reads CASSLAANAGELFF. CDR3 DNA sequence: TGTGCCAGCAGCTTAGCGGCCAATGCCGGGGAGCTGTTTTTT.

As for this clonotype: At one boundary the junction diverges from the germline segment, which might be a read error. CDR3 in amino acids: CASSTPGTGDTGAFF. As DNA, the CDR3 is TGTGCCAGCAGCACCCCCGGGACAGGGGACACTGGAGCTTTCTTT. The chain is built from TRBV5-8 and TRBJ1-1, with 10 bases that match TRBD1. This CDR3 region has 15 residues. Germline-derived CDR1 and CDR2 are SGHTS and YDEGEE.

Ten or more counts support this clonotype. The chain combines TRBV5-5 with TRBJ1-4, with TRBD1 as a possible D gene (5 bases). Per the germline V gene, CDR1 is SGHKS and CDR2 is YYEKEE (reference sequence). V was cut by 0 bases and J by 5 bases, with 8 bases left in between. The length of the CDR3 is 14 residues. DNA for the CDR3: TGTGCCAGCAGCTTGGAGACAGCGAATGAAAAACTGTTTTTT. As protein: CASSLETANEKLFF. The full variable domain, completed using reference TRBV5-5 and TRBJ1-4, is DAGVTQSPTHLIKTRGQQVTLRCSPISGHKSVSWYQQVLGQGPQFIFQYYEKEERGRGNFPDRFSARQFPNYSSELNVNALLLGDSALYLCASSLETANEKLFFGSGTQLSVL.

CDR3 sequence: CASSLSRGVADTQYF. DNA of the CDR3: TGTGCCAGTAGCCTCTCAAGAGGGGTGGCAGATACGCAGTATTTT. The rearrangement links TRBV19 to TRBJ2-3, with D perhaps matching TRBD1 or TRBD2 (5 bases each). V was shortened by 6 bases and J by 4 bases, with 17 bases between the two germline ends. Germline CDR1 is LNHDA and CDR2 is SQIVND (reference sequence). The CDR3 extends over 15 amino acids. Combining the CDR3 with reference TRBV19 and TRBJ2-3 gives the whole variable domain DGGITQSPKYLFRKEGQNVTLSCEQNLNHDAMYWYRQDPGQGLRLIYYSQIVNDFQKGDIAEGYSVSREKKESFPLTVTSAQKNPTAFYLCASSLSRGVADTQYFGPGTRLTVL.

This chain links TRBV25-1 with TRBJ1-6; no clear D. The germline V gene has CDR1 MGHDK and CDR2 SYGVNS. The V gene lost 7 bases and the J gene lost 7 bases, with 14 bases spanning the gap. This CDR3 comprises 14 residues. The CDR3 sequence: CASTPGLGNSPLHF. In DNA form, the CDR3 reads TGTGCCAGCACTCCTGGACTGGGGAATTCACCCCTCCACTTT.

The chain uses TRBV7-8 and TRBJ1-2; TRBD1 aligns across 8 bases. J was trimmed by 8 bases and V by 1 base; bases with no gene match: 18. The CDR3 spans 18 residues. Germline CDR1 and CDR2: SGHVS and FQNEAQ. As DNA, the CDR3 is TGTGCCAGCAGCTTAGGGGTCCCGGGACAGGCAGGCTTTGGCGGCTACACCTTC. Protein: CASSLGVPGQAGFGGYTF.

This clonotype appeared once. This chain joins TRBV10-2 and TRBJ1-3; the D is unclear. This CDR3 contains 13 residues. Germline V gives CDR1 WSHSY, CDR2 SAAADI. V was trimmed by 4 bases and J by 9 bases, leaving 13 bases between them. CDR3 coding DNA: TGCGCCAGCAGTGTAGGGCTAATTAGCACCATATATTTT. It encodes CASSVGLISTIYF.

The sample holds many counts of this clonotype. The CDR3 end shows no conserved phenylalanine or tryptophan, and so a read error is likely. It is unclear where the CDR3 begins or ends on the DNA, so no DNA is shown, and the CDR3 is as TCRdb lists it. The chain recombines TRBV5-1 with TRBJ2-5; TRBD2 reflects the table's D call only, with no check against the DNA. The CDR3 is 14 residues long, ends included. Germline loops: CDR1 SGHRS, CDR2 YFSETQ. CDR3 region: CASSLWTSGGASVS.